Following are 21 T cell receptor beta chains from one sample sequenced in a study of blood T cell repertoires in COVID-19 (TCRdb year 2020). The library was produced with the immunoSEQ multiplex PCR assay. Held by TCRdb, this immuneACCESS table contains in-frame sequences only and omits some clones. Under half of the omission traces to an unresolved V gene where checked; the cause of the rest is unknown. Present in this sample are about 120,000 clones, 84% of which were seen just once. The ten largest make up around 3.9% of the sample. Sequenced: PBMCs or T cells enriched from blood (not recorded which). The source is a young woman who had recovered from COVID-19.

The chain recombines TRBV9 with TRBJ2-1; maybe TRBD2 (6 bases). The CDR3 extends over 15 amino acids. Germline V gene data show CDR1 as SGDLS and CDR2 as YYNGEE. Trimming cost V 0 bases and J 6 bases, with 13 bases left between them. CDR3 in amino acids: CASSVAKETSNEQFF. DNA for the CDR3: TGTGCCAGCAGCGTAGCTAAAGAGACTAGCAATGAGCAGTTCTTC.

The chain combines TRBV5-1 with TRBJ1-1; TRBD1 is a possible D gene (6 bases). The CDR3 covers 15 residues. The V end lost 1 base, the J end lost 4 bases, and 14 bases lay between the germline ends. Looked up from germline, CDR1 is SGHRS and CDR2 is YFSETQ. The CDR3 loop reads CASSLTSGAATEAFF. The CDR3 DNA reads TGCGCCAGCAGCTTGACGTCAGGGGCAGCCACTGAAGCTTTCTTT.

The V call is TRBV5-6, the J call TRBJ1-2; D not certain. Per the germline V gene, CDR1 is SGHDT and CDR2 is YYEEEE. The CDR3 is 14 amino acids. The V end was cut by 1 base, the J end by 2 bases, with 9 bases between. CDR3 in amino acids: CASSLRLINYGYTF. In DNA form, the CDR3 reads TGTGCCAGCAGCTTGCGACTGATAAACTATGGCTACACCTTC.

The V and J genes are TRBV3-1 (or the pseudogene TRBV3-2) and TRBJ1-1, with D unresolved. Between the trimmed V and J ends, which lost 0 bases and 8 bases, there was a span of 13 bases. The CDR3 is made up of 14 amino acids. Germline V lookup: CDR1 LGHDT, CDR2 YNNKEL (reference sequence). The CDR3: CASSQEVGRPEAFF. In DNA, the CDR3 is TGTGCCAGCAGCCAAGAGGTGGGCAGACCGGAAGCTTTCTTT.

This chain links TRBV5-1 with TRBJ1-4, with D perhaps matching TRBD1 (5 bases). This CDR3 is built from 18 residues. V was trimmed by 1 base and J by 1 base, leaving 17 bases between them. Germline V gene data show CDR1 as SGHRS and CDR2 as YFSETQ. The chain's CDR3 is CASSLRDPGGRTNEKLFF. The CDR3 DNA sequence: TGCGCCAGCAGCTTGAGGGACCCGGGGGGAAGAACTAATGAAAAACTGTTTTTT.

The rearrangement links TRBV28 to TRBJ1-4, with 11 bases lining up with TRBD1. This CDR3 has 16 amino acids. The germline V gene encodes CDR1 MDHEN and CDR2 SYDVKM. The ends lost 5 bases at V and 6 bases at J; junction bases unmatched: 8. CDR3 in amino acids: CASSPPGQGAYEKLFF. In nucleotides, the CDR3 is TGTGCCAGCAGTCCCCCAGGACAGGGGGCTTATGAAAAACTGTTTTTT.

This rearrangement joins TRBV14 to TRBJ2-7; a possible D gene is TRBD2 (5 bases). The V gene lost 0 bases and the J gene lost 2 bases, with 8 bases spanning the gap. The CDR3 length is 14 residues. Looked up from germline, CDR1 is SGHDN and CDR2 is FVKESK. The chain's CDR3 is CASSQDWRAYEQYF. The CDR3 nucleotides are TGTGCCAGCAGCCAAGATTGGCGGGCCTACGAGCAGTACTTC. The whole variable domain, remainder taken from reference TRBV14 and TRBJ2-7, is EAGVTQFPSHSVIEKGQTVTLRCDPISGHDNLYWYRRVMGKEIKFLLHFVKESKQDESGMPNNRFLAERTGGTYSTLKVQPAELEDSGVYFCASSQDWRAYEQYFGPGTRLTVT.

This clone was counted only a few times. V usage is TRBV6-5 and J usage is TRBJ2-5; maybe TRBD2 (6 bases). Germline CDR1 is MNHEY and CDR2 is SVGAGI. The CDR3 consists of 14 residues. Trimming took 10 bases from V and 0 from J, leaving 15 bases between them. The CDR3 reads CATARGVYQETQYF. For the CDR3, the DNA is TGTGCCACCGCCCGCGGGGTCTACCAAGAGACCCAGTACTTC.

The genes are TRBV24-1 and TRBJ2-1; 12 bases agree with TRBD1. This CDR3 has 15 residues. The V and J ends lost 6 bases and 15 bases, in that order; junction bases with no gene match: 14. The germline V gene encodes CDR1 KGHDR and CDR2 SFDVKD. In nucleotides, the CDR3 is TGTGCCACCAGTCCGACCGGGACAGGGGGCATGGATTGGTTCTTC. It yields the protein CATSPTGTGGMDWFF.

CDR3 nucleotides: TGTGCCAGCAGCCAAATGGCCGGACTAGATACGCAGTATTTT. This codes for CASSQMAGLDTQYF. The chain employs TRBV3-1 (or the pseudogene TRBV3-2) and TRBJ2-3, with D possibly being TRBD2 (5 bases). The V gene lost 2 bases and the J gene lost 5 bases, with 11 bases spanning the gap. The CDR3 length is 14 residues. The germline V gene has CDR1 LGHDT and CDR2 YNNKEL (reference sequence).

V and J are TRBV2 and TRBJ2-4, with 9 bases matching TRBD2. Germline assignment: CDR1 SNHLY and CDR2 FYNNEI. J was trimmed by 6 bases and V by 8 bases; bases with no gene match: 11. This CDR3 spans 15 amino acids. This CDR3 reads CASCSLAGGSNIQYF. CDR3 coding DNA: TGTGCCAGCTGCTCACTTGCGGGAGGGTCAAACATTCAGTACTTC.

The J gene is TRBJ2-7, the V gene TRBV6-5; TRBD1 aligns across 10 bases. V lost 5 bases and J lost 5; bases outside the gene matches: 6. From germline, CDR1 is MNHEY and CDR2 SVGAGI. CDR3 length: 14 amino acids. The CDR3 DNA follows: TGTGCCAGCAGTCGGGACAGGGGAGGCGACGAGCAGTACTTC. Encoded protein: CASSRDRGGDEQYF.

This clone showed up just once. J is TRBJ2-2 and V is TRBV11-3, with 7 bases fitting TRBD1. The CDR3 loop spans 14 amino acids. The V gene end was trimmed by 4 bases and the J gene end by 6 bases; junction bases not matched to a gene: 5. Germline V CDR1 and CDR2: SGHNT, YENEEA. The CDR3 here is CASSSGTVPGELFF. The CDR3 nucleotides read TGTGCCAGCAGCTCCGGGACAGTCCCCGGGGAGCTGTTTTTT.

The V gene is TRBV4-1, the J gene TRBJ1-4; D possibly corresponds to TRBD1 (5 bases). Germline loops: CDR1 MGHRA, CDR2 YSYEKL. The CDR3 totals 16 residues. Trimming stripped 0 bases from V and 1 base from J, with 9 bases between. CDR3 protein: CASSQDRGVTNEKLFF. Here the CDR3 DNA reads TGCGCCAGCAGCCAAGATAGGGGTGTAACTAATGAAAAACTGTTTTTT.

This sequence joins TRBV12-3 or TRBV12-4 and TRBJ2-7, with D possibly being TRBD2 (6 bases). This CDR3 spans 13 amino acids. Between the trimmed V and J ends, which lost 3 bases and 7 bases, there was a span of 13 bases. The CDR3 is CASSFRTGGEQYF. CDR3 sequence (DNA): TGTGCCAGCAGTTTCCGGACCGGGGGAGAGCAGTACTTC.

The sample holds one count of this clone. CDR3 loop: CASSLGLDRYEQYF. CDR3 nucleotide sequence: TGTGCCAGCAGCTTGGGTTTGGACAGATACGAGCAGTACTTC. V is TRBV5-4 and J is TRBJ2-7; possible D gene TRBD1, 6 bases. Germline CDR1 reads SGHNT; CDR2 reads YYREEE (reference sequence). This CDR3 is built from 14 residues. The V gene lost 0 bases and the J gene lost 4 bases, with 11 bases spanning the gap.

A single count supports this clone. The gene calls are TRBV3-1 (or the pseudogene TRBV3-2) and TRBJ2-7; 9 bases are shared with TRBD2. Per the germline V gene, CDR1 is LGHDT and CDR2 is YNNKEL (reference sequence). J gave up 0 bases and V 0 bases, and 12 bases lay outside the gene matches. The CDR3 loop spans 19 amino acids. The CDR3 region has the DNA TGTGCCAGCAGCCAAGATCCGGTCGGACTAGCGATAAGCTCCTACGAGCAGTACTTC. Residues: CASSQDPVGLAISSYEQYF.

The chain carries TRBV27 and TRBJ1-5, with a weak D call TRBD1 (5 bases). Trimming shortened V by 2 bases and J by 5 bases, and 10 bases separated the two germline ends. The CDR3 runs 14 residues. Germline V gives CDR1 MNHEY, CDR2 SMNVEV (reference sequence). The CDR3 region has the DNA TGTGCCAGCAGTTTAAGTAGGGGTCATCAGCCCCAGCATTTT. The encoded protein is CASSLSRGHQPQHF.

The chain is built from TRBV7-8 and TRBJ1-1; a possible D gene is TRBD1 (5 bases). The CDR3 totals 16 residues. Germline V gives CDR1 SGHVS, CDR2 FQNEAQ. Trimming cost V 2 bases and J 4 bases, with 17 bases left between them. The chain's CDR3 is CASSLMSSRVTTEAFF. Here the CDR3 DNA reads TGTGCCAGCAGCTTAATGAGTAGCAGGGTGACCACTGAAGCTTTCTTT.

This chain joins TRBV5-1 and TRBJ2-7; possible D gene TRBD1, 5 bases. The CDR3 runs to 16 residues. Germline CDR1 reads SGHRS; CDR2 reads YFSETQ. Trimming took off 5 bases at V and 0 bases at J, with 18 bases between the two ends. The CDR3 nucleotides are TGCGCCAGCAGACTGGGGCAGGGCAGAGTCTCCTACGAGCAGTACTTC. Translated: CASRLGQGRVSYEQYF.

The genes are TRBV28 and TRBJ1-3, with a possible D match to TRBD1 (5 bases). The V end lost 7 bases, the J end lost 2 bases, and 15 bases lay between the germline ends. The CDR3 has 15 amino acids. Germline V gene sequence: CDR1 MDHEN, CDR2 SYDVKM. CDR3: CASTEQGVPGNTIYF. DNA of the CDR3: TGTGCCAGCACGGAACAAGGGGTGCCTGGAAACACCATATATTTT.